This T cell receptor beta chain stems from a study of cytomegalovirus exposure and HLA in healthy donors. The PCR contained 60 Vbeta and 13 Jbeta primers. Profiling relied on immunoSEQ multiplex PCR, and the TCRdb table lists in-frame clones only, not all of them. Of approximately 170,000 clones in the sample, less than 85% were seen once. CDR3 size: 15 residues. Deletions cut 3 bases from V and 7 bases from J, with 17 bases between. Per the germline V gene, CDR1 is SGDLS and CDR2 is YYNGEE. The sample was PBMCs. This sequence originates from a boy aged 2 to 9 in good health and CMV-seronegative. V is TRBV9 and J is TRBJ2-1; the D is unclear. In DNA form, the CDR3 reads TGTGCCAGCAGCGCCGGAATCGGCCGAGGTAATGAGCAGTTCTTC. Translation: CASSAGIGRGNEQFF.